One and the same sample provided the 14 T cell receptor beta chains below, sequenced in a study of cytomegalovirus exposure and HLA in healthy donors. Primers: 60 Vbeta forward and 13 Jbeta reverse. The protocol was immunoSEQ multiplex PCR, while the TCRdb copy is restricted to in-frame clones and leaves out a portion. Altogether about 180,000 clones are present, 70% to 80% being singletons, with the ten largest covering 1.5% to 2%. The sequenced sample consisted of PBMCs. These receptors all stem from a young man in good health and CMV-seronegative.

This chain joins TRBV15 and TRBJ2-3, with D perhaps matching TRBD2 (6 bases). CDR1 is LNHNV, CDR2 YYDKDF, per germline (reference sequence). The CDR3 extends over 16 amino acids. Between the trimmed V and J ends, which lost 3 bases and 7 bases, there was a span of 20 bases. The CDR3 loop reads CATSRVPGLLTNTQYF. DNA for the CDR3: TGTGCCACCAGCAGGGTTCCGGGACTCCTAACGAATACGCAGTATTTT. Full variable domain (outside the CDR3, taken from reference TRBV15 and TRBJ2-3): DAMVIQNPRYQVTQFGKPVTLSCSQTLNHNVMYWYQQKSSQAPKLLFHYYDKDFNNEADTPDNFQSRRPNTSFCFLDIRSPGLGDTAMYLCATSRVPGLLTNTQYFGPGTRLTVL.

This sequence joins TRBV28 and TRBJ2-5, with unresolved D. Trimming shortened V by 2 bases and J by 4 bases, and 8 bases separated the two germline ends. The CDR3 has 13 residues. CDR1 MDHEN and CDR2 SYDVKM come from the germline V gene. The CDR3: CASSLDIRETQYF. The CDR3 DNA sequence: TGTGCCAGCAGTTTAGACATTCGAGAGACCCAGTACTTC.

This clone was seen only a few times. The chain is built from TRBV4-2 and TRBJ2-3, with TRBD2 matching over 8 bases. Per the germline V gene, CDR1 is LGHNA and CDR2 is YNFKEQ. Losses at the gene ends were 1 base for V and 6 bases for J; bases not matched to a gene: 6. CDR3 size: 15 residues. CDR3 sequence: CASSQAERETDTQYF. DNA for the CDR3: TGTGCCAGCAGCCAAGCTGAGCGGGAGACGGATACGCAGTATTTT.

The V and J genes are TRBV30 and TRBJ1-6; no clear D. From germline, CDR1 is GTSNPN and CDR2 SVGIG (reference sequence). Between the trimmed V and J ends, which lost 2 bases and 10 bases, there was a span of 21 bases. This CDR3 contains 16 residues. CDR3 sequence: CAWSRGLLRTRSPLHF. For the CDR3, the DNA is TGTGCCTGGAGTAGAGGACTCCTAAGGACTCGGTCACCCCTCCACTTT.

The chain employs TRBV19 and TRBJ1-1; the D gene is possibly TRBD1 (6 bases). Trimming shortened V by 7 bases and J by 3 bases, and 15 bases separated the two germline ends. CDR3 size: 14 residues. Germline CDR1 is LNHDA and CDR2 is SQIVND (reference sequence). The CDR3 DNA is TGTGCCAGTACCAAACAGGGAGGGTACACTGAAGCTTTCTTT. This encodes CASTKQGGYTEAFF.

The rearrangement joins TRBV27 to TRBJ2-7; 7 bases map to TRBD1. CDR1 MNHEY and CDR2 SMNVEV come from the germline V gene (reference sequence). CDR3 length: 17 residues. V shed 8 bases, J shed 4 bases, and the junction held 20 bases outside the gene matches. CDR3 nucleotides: TGTGCCAGCTTCCGTTTACCGACCGGGGACAGTCATTACGAGCAGTACTTC. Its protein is CASFRLPTGDSHYEQYF.

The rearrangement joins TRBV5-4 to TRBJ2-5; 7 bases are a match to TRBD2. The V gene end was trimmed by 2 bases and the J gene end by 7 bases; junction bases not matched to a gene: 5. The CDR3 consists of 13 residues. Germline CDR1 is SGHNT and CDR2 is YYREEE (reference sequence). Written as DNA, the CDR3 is TGTGCCAGCAGCTTCTTCCCGGGAGGGACCCAGTACTTC. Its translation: CASSFFPGGTQYF.

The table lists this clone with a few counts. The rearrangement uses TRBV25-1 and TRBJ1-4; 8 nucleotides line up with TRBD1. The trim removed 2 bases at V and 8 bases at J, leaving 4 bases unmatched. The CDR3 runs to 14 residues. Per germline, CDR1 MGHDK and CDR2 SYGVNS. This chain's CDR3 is CASSEARGPEKLFF. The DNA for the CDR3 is TGTGCCAGCAGTGAAGCCAGGGGGCCGGAAAAACTGTTTTTT.

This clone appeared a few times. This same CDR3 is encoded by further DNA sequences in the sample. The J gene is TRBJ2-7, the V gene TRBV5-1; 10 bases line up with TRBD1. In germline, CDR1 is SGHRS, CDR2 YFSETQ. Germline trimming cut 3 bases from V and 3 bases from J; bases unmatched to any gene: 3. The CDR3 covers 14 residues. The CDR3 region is CASSSRDRGYEQYF. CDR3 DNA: TGCGCCAGCAGCTCCCGGGACAGGGGCTACGAGCAGTACTTC.

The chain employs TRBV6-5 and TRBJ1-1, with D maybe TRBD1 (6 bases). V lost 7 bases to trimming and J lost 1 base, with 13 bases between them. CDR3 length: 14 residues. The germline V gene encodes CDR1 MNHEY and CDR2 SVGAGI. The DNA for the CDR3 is TGTGCCAGCAATTTCAACAGGGAGAACACTGAAGCTTTCTTT. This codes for CASNFNRENTEAFF.

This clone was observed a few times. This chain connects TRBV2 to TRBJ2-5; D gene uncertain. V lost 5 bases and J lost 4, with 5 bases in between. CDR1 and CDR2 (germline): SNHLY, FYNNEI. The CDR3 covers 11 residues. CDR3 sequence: CASSFLETQYF. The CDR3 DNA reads TGTGCCAGCAGTTTCTTAGAGACCCAGTACTTC.

The CDR3 DNA is TGTGCCAGCAGTTTGGGGCCCGCTTTGAACTATGGCTACACCTTC. Translated, it gives CASSLGPALNYGYTF. The rearrangement joins TRBV9 to TRBJ1-2, with a weak D call TRBD1 (5 bases). Germline assignment: CDR1 SGDLS and CDR2 YYNGEE. Trimming took 5 bases from V and 2 from J, leaving 16 bases between them. CDR3 size: 15 residues.

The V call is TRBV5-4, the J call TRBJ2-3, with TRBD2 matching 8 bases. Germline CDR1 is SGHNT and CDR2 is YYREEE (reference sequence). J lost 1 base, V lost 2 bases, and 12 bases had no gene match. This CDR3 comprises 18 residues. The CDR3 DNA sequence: TGTGCCAGCAGCTTCGGGGGGGGAGCCCCTCTCGGCACAGATACGCAGTATTTT. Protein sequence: CASSFGGGAPLGTDTQYF.

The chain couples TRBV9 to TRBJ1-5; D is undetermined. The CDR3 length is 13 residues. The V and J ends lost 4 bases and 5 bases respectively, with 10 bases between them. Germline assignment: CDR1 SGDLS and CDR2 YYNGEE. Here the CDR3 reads CASSQMGDQPQHF. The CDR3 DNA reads TGTGCCAGCAGCCAAATGGGAGATCAGCCCCAGCATTTT.